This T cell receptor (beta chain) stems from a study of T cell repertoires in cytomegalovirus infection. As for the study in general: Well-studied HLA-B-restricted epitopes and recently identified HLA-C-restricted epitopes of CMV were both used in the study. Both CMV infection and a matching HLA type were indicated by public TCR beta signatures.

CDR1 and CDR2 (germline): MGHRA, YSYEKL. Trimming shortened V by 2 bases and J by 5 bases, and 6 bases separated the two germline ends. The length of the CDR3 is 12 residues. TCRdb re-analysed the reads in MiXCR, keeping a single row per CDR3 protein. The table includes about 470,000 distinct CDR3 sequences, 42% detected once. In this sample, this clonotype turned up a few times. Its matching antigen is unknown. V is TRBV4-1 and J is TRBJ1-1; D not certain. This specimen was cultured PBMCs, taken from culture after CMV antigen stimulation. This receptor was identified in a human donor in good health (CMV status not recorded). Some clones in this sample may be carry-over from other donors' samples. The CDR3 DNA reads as TGCGCCAGCAGCCAACAGACGACTGAAGCTTTCTTT. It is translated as CASSQQTTEAFF.